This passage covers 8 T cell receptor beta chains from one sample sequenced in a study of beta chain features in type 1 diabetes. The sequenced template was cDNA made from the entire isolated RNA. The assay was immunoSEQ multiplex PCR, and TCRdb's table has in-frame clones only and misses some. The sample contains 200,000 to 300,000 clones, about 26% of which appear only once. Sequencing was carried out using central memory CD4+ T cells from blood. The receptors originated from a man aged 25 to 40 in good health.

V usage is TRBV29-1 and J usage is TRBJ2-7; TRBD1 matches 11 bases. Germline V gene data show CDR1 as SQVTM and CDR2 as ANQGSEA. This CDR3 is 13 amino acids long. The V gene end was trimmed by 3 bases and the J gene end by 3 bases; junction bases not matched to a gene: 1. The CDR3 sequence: CSVDGTGGYEQYF. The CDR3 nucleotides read TGCAGCGTTGATGGGACAGGGGGCTACGAGCAGTACTTC.

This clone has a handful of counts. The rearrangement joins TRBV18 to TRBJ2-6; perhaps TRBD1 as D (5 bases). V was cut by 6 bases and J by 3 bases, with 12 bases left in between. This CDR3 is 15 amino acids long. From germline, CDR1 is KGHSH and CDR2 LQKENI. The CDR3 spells CASSPPGLGANVLTF. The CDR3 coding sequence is TGTGCCAGCTCCCCCCCAGGGCTTGGGGCCAACGTCCTGACTTTC.

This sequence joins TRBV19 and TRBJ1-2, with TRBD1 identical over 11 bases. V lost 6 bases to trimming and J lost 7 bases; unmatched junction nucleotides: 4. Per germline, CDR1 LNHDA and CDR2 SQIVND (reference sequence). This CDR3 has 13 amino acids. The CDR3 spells CASRGQGESGYTF. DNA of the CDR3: TGTGCCAGTAGGGGACAGGGGGAGAGTGGCTACACCTTC. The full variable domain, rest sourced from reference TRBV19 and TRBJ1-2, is DGGITQSPKYLFRKEGQNVTLSCEQNLNHDAMYWYRQDPGQGLRLIYYSQIVNDFQKGDIAEGYSVSREKKESFPLTVTSAQKNPTAFYLCASRGQGESGYTFGSGTRLTVV.

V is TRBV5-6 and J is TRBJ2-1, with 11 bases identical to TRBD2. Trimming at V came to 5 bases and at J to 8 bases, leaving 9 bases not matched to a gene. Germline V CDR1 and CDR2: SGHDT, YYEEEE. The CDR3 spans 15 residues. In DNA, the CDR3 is TGTGCCAGCAGTCGAACTAGCGGGGGATTATATGAGCAGTTCTTC. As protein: CASSRTSGGLYEQFF.

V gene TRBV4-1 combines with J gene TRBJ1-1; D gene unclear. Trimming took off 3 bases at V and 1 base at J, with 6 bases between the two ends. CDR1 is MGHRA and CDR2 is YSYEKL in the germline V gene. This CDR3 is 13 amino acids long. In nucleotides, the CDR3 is TGCGCCAGCAGCCAGGGTAGGAACACTGAAGCTTTCTTT. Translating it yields CASSQGRNTEAFF.

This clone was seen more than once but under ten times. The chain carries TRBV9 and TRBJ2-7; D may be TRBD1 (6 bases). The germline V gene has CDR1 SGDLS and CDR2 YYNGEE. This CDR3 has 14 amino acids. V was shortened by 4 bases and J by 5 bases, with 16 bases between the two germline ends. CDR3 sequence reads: CASSTSTGSNEQYF. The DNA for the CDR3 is TGTGCCAGCAGCACAAGCACAGGGTCGAACGAGCAGTACTTC. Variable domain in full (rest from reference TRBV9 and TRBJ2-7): DSGVTQTPKHLITATGQRVTLRCSPRSGDLSVYWYQQSLDQGLQFLIQYYNGEERAKGNILERFSAQQFPDLHSELNLSSLELGDSALYFCASSTSTGSNEQYFGPGTRLTVT.

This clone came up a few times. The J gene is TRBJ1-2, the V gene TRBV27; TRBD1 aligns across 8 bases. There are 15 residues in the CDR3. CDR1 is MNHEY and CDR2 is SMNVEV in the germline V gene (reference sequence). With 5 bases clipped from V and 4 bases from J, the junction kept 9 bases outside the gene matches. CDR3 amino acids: CASSPRQGAIYGYTF. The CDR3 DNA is TGTGCCAGCAGTCCCCGCCAGGGGGCTATCTATGGCTACACCTTC.

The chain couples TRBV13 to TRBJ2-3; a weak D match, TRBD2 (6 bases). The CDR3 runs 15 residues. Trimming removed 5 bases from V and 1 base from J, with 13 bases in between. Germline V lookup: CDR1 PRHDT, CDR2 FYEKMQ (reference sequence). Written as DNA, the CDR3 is TGTGCCAGCAGCCCGGGGGTCAAGCGCACAGATACGCAGTATTTT. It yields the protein CASSPGVKRTDTQYF.